This T cell receptor (beta chain) was obtained from a study of blood T cell repertoires in COVID-19. Overall study: The United States, Italy and Spain supplied acute and convalescent COVID-19 samples. In each case, the material was cDNA or gDNA derived from T cells, B-cell-depleted T cells, or PBMCs.

Per the authors' pipeline: Using reference gene primer amplification, nucleated cell counts were estimated. Assay used: immunoSEQ multiplex PCR; TCRdb lists only in-frame clones, some missing. D and trimming were read from the DNA, whereas the V and J calls and clone size are those reported in that table. Among more than 200,000 clones listed, approximately 80% were seen once. Which cohort a participant joined came from the clinical history participants gave. This TCR came from a woman between 35 and 50 years old with acute COVID-19. Input material: PBMCs or T cells enriched from blood (not recorded which).

CDR3 residues: CAWSGTGGRGEKLFF. The CDR3 nucleotides read TGTGCCTGGAGTGGGACAGGGGGCCGGGGTGAAAAACTGTTTTTT. V usage is TRBV30 and J usage is TRBJ1-4, with 11 bases fitting TRBD1. The CDR3 consists of 15 residues. Germline V gene sequence: CDR1 GTSNPN, CDR2 SVGIG (reference sequence). After removal of 1 base from V and 7 bases from J, the junction contained 5 bases not matched to a gene.